This TCR beta chain came from a study of cytomegalovirus exposure and HLA in healthy donors. General study findings and limits: Among TCR beta chains, those listed as cytomegalovirus-associated numbered approximately 150.

With 60 Vbeta and 13 Jbeta primers, the PCR was carried out. Sequenced by immunoSEQ multiplex PCR; TCRdb stores in-frame clones only, minus some. The data show under 200,000 clones, roughly 80% seen once. Germline-derived CDR1 and CDR2 are LGHNA and YSLEER. The CDR3 is made up of 16 amino acids. The V and J ends lost 0 bases and 4 bases respectively, with 15 bases between them. Remarks on this clone: Its antigen is unknown.

The chain carries TRBV4-3 and TRBJ1-2; no clear D gene. Material for sequencing was PBMCs. This TCR was recovered from a man aged 40-50 years in good health and CMV-seropositive. Here the CDR3 reads CASSQDGTETFYGYTF. CDR3 nucleotide sequence: TGCGCCAGCAGCCAAGATGGAACAGAAACCTTCTATGGCTACACCTTC.